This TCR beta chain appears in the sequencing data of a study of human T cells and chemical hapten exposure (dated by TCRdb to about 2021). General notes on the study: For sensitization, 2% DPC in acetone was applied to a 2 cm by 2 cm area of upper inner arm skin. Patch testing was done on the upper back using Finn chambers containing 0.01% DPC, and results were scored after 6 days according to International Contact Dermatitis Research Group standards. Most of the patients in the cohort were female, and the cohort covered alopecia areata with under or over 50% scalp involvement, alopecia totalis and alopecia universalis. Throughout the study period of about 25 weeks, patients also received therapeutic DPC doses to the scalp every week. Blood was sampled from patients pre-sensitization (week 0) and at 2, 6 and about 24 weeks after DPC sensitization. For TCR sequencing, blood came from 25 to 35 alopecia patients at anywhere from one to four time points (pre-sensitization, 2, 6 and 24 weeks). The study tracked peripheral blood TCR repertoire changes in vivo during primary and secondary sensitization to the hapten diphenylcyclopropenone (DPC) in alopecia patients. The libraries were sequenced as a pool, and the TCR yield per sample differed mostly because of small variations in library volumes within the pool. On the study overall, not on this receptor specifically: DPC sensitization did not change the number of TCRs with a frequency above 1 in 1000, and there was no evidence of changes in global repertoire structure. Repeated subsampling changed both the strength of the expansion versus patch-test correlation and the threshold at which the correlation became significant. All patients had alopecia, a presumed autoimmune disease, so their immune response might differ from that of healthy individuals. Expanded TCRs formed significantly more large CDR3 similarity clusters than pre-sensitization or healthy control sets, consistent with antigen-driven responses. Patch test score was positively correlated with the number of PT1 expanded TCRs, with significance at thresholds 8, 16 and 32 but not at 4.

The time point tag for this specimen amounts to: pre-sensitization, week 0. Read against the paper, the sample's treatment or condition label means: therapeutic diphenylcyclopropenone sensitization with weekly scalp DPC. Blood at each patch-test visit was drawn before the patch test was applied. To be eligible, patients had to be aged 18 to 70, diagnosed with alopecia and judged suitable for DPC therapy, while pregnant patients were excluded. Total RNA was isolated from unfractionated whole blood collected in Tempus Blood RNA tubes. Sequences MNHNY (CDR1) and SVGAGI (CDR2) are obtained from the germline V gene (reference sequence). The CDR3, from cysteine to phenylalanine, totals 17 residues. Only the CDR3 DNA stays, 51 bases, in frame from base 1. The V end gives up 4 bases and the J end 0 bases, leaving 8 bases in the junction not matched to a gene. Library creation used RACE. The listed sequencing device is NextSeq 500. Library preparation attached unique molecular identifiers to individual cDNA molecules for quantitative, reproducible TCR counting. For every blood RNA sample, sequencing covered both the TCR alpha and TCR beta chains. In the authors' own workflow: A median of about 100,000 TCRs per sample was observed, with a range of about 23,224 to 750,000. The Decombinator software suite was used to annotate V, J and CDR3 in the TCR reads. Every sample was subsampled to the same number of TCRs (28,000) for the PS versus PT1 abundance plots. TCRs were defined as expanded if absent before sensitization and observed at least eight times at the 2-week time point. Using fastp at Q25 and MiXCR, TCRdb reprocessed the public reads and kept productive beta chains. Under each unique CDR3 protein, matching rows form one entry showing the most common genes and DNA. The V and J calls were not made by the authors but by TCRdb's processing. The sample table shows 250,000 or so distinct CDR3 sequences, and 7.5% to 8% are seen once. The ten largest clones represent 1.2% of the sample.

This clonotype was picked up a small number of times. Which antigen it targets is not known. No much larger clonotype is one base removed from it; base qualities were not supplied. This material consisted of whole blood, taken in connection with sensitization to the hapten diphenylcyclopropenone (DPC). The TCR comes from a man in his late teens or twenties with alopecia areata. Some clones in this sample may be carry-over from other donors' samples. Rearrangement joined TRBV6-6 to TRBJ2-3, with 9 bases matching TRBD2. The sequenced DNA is TGTGCCAGCAGTTCCCAACCCGGGACTAGCAGCACAGATACGCAGTATTTT. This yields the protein CASSSQPGTSSTDTQYF.